This TCR beta chain comes out of a study of blood T cell repertoires in COVID-19. The method was immunoSEQ multiplex PCR; TCRdb's version includes in-frame clones alone and lacks a portion of them. In the table there are 150,000 to 200,000 clones, under 90% of which are singletons. This CDR3 has 15 amino acids. The V and J ends lost 1 base and 11 bases, in that order; junction bases with no gene match: 8. Per germline, CDR1 SGHNT and CDR2 YENEEA. The V call is TRBV11-3, the J call TRBJ2-3, with 11 bases lining up with TRBD2. The source is a man between 50 and 59 years old who had recovered from COVID-19. The specimen was PBMCs or T cells enriched from blood (not recorded which). The CDR3 coding sequence is TGTGCCAGCAGCTTAGGTAGCGGGGGGGCCATCGAGCAGTATTTT. It specifies CASSLGSGGAIEQYF.